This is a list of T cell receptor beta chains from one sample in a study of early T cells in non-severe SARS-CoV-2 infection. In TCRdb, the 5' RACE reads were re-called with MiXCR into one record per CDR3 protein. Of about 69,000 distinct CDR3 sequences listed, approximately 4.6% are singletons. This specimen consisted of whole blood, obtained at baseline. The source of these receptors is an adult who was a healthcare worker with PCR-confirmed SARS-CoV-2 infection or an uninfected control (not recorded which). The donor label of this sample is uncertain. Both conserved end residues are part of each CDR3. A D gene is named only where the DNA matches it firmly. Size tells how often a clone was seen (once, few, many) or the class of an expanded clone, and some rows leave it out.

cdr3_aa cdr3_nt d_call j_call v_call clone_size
CASSLGSAGETQYF TGTGCCAGCAGCTTAGGATCAGCGGGCGAGACCCAGTACTTC NA TRBJ2-5 TRBV7-2 few
CASSLLGTGVRNEQFF TGTGCCAGCAGCTTACTGGGGACAGGGGTTCGAAATGAGCAGTTCTTC TRBD1 TRBJ2-1 TRBV7-3 few
CASSSQPGSRMNEQFF TGTGCCAGCAGTTCACAGCCGGGATCTCGGATGAATGAGCAGTTCTTC NA TRBJ2-1 TRBV11-2 NA
CATSRDTALFVGEQFF TGTGCCACCAGCAGAGATACAGCTCTCTTCGTGGGTGAGCAGTTCTTC NA TRBJ2-1 TRBV15 NA
CASIEGGGTNEKLFF TGTGCCAGTATCGAGGGAGGGGGAACTAATGAAAAACTGTTTTTT NA TRBJ1-4 TRBV19 NA
CASTSRDIGNTEAFF TGTGCCAGCACCTCTAGGGACATCGGGAACACTGAAGCTTTCTTT NA TRBJ1-1 TRBV12-3/TRBV12-4 few
CASKNSGTVNEKLFF TGTGCCAGCAAAAATTCCGGGACAGTTAATGAAAAACTGTTTTTT TRBD1 TRBJ1-4 TRBV5-6 NA
CAISETDGYGYTF TGTGCCATCAGTGAGACGGACGGCTATGGCTACACCTTC NA TRBJ1-2 TRBV10-3 few
CASTPTDRETYGYTF TGTGCCAGCACTCCCACCGACCGGGAGACCTATGGCTACACCTTC NA TRBJ1-2 TRBV12-3/TRBV12-4 few
CASSLDSPDTQYF TGTGCCAGCAGCCTCGACAGTCCAGATACGCAGTATTTT NA TRBJ2-3 TRBV3-1 few
CASSMSPPNTGELFF TGTGCCAGTAGTATGTCACCCCCGAACACCGGGGAGCTGTTTTTT NA TRBJ2-2 TRBV19 NA
CSVDTDGYTF TGCAGCGTTGACACAGATGGCTACACCTTC NA TRBJ1-2 TRBV29-1 many
CASSRTGGRNNSPLHF TGCGCCAGCAGCCGGACGGGGGGACGAAATAATTCACCCCTCCACTTT NA TRBJ1-6 TRBV5-1 few
CASSLGDRVSYEQYF TGTGCCAGCAGCTTGGGGGACAGGGTATCTTACGAGCAGTACTTC TRBD1 TRBJ2-7 TRBV5-6 many
CASSLSEDTEAFF TGTGCCAGCAGTTTATCGGAGGACACTGAAGCTTTCTTT NA TRBJ1-1 TRBV12-3/TRBV12-4 many
CASSSGSGASPLHF TGTGCCAGCAGCTCCGGGTCCGGGGCTTCACCCCTCCACTTT NA TRBJ1-6 TRBV7-2 NA
CATVVPSTDTQYF TGTGCCACCGTGGTGCCTAGCACAGATACGCAGTATTTT NA TRBJ2-3 TRBV28 many
CASSVDRGGGNQPQHF TGTGCCAGCAGCGTAGACAGGGGAGGTGGCAATCAGCCCCAGCATTTT TRBD1 TRBJ1-5 TRBV7-2 many
CASSQGSEREQYF TGTGCCAGCAGCCAAGGGTCCGAGCGCGAGCAGTACTTC NA TRBJ2-7 TRBV3-1 NA
CASSERRGNISPLHF TGTGCCAGCAGCGAACGCAGGGGGAATATTTCACCCCTCCACTTT TRBD1 TRBJ1-6 TRBV5-4 NA
CATSRGEGAKNTIYF TGTGCCACCAGCAGAGGGGAGGGGGCCAAAAACACCATATATTTT TRBD1 TRBJ1-3 TRBV15 NA
CASSFPQVAVGTVSTGELFF TGTGCCAGCAGTTTCCCCCAGGTGGCAGTAGGGACCGTTTCCACCGGGGAGCTGTTTTTT NA TRBJ2-2 TRBV28 many
CASSLLEGGEETQYF TGTGCCAGCAGTTTGCTTGAGGGAGGGGAGGAGACCCAGTACTTC TRBD2 TRBJ2-5 TRBV28 many
CASRITEPNKNTEAFF TGTGCCAGCAGGATAACAGAACCTAACAAAAACACTGAAGCTTTCTTT NA TRBJ1-1 TRBV6-2/TRBV6-3 few
CASSIDRLAGVTDTQYF TGTGCCAGTAGTATAGATCGGCTAGCGGGGGTCACAGATACGCAGTATTTT TRBD2 TRBJ2-3 TRBV19 many
CASSLSRGHTEAFF TGTGCCAGCAGCTTGTCCAGGGGGCATACTGAAGCTTTCTTT TRBD1 TRBJ1-1 TRBV7-2 NA
CATSDLGAGATDTQYF TGTGCCACCAGTGATTTAGGGGCGGGGGCCACAGATACGCAGTATTTT NA TRBJ2-3 TRBV24-1 NA
CASSPDRNQETQYF TGTGCCAGCAGTCCCGACAGAAACCAAGAGACCCAGTACTTC NA TRBJ2-5 TRBV2 many
CASNLQGSSYNEQFF TGTGCCAGCAACCTACAGGGGAGCTCCTACAATGAGCAGTTCTTC TRBD1 TRBJ2-1 TRBV12-3/TRBV12-4 NA
CAWRAGNNSPLHF TGTGCCTGGAGGGCAGGGAATAATTCACCCCTCCACTTT NA TRBJ1-6 TRBV30 few
CASSQDLDTETQYF TGTGCCAGCAGCCAAGACTTGGACACTGAGACCCAGTACTTC NA TRBJ2-5 TRBV14 NA